This is a list of T cell receptor beta chains from one sample in a study of CD4 T cells in relation to SARS-CoV-2 and coronaviruses. Using immunoSEQ multiplex PCR, the repertoire was profiled, and TCRdb retains in-frame clones only, with some absent. The sample lists tens of thousands of clones, over 70% seen once, with roughly 12% in the top ten. No antigens are known for them. The source material was CD4+ T cells from PBMCs, cultured in vitro. The origin of the receptors is a human donor in good health. The CDR3 runs from the conserved cysteine through the conserved F or W. D genes are given only for firm matches. Size values are once, few and many counts, or a class for expanded clones, and some rows have none.

abundance	v_gene	d_gene	j_gene	CDR3nt	CDR3aa
NA	TRBV5-1	NA	TRBJ2-1	TGCGCCAGCAGCTTAGTAGGAATTGAGCAGTTCTTC	CASSLVGIEQFF
NA	TRBV7-9	TRBD1	TRBJ2-7	TGTGCCAGCAGCGTGACAGGGGTTCGGTACGAGCAGTACTTC	CASSVTGVRYEQYF
NA	TRBV27	TRBD1	TRBJ2-2	TGTGCCAGCAGGGTTCAGGGGGCTTATGGCGGGGAGCTGTTTTTT	CASRVQGAYGGELFF
NA	TRBV6-2/TRBV6-3	NA	TRBJ2-1	TGTGCCAGCAGTTATCCCACCCCGGGGGTAGATGAGCAGTTCTTC	CASSYPTPGVDEQFF
NA	TRBV7-8	TRBD2	TRBJ2-3	TGTGCCAGCAGCTTAGGGCTAGCGGGATACACAGATACGCAGTATTTT	CASSLGLAGYTDTQYF
NA	TRBV29-1	TRBD2	TRBJ2-2	TGCAGCGTTCTGCGGGAGACCGCCACCGGGGAGCTGTTTTTT	CSVLRETATGELFF
NA	TRBV5-4	NA	TRBJ2-4	TGTGCCAGCAGCAGTGCCTCGGATAGAAACATTCAGTACTTC	CASSSASDRNIQYF
few	TRBV6-5	TRBD1	TRBJ1-1	TGTGCCAGCAGCCGGGACAGGGGGCATGAAGCTTTCTTT	CASSRDRGHEAFF
NA	TRBV3-1/TRBV3-2	TRBD2	TRBJ2-5	TGTGCCAGCAGCCAGGGGACTAGGACCCAAGAGACCCAGTACTTC	CASSQGTRTQETQYF
few	TRBV2	NA	TRBJ2-2	TGTGCCAGCAGTAAGATACCCACAGGGAACACCGGGGAGCTGTTTTTT	CASSKIPTGNTGELFF
NA	TRBV3-1/TRBV3-2	NA	TRBJ1-3	TGTGCCAGCAGCCTCGGCAGCAGAAACACCATATATTTT	CASSLGSRNTIYF
NA	TRBV29-1	NA	TRBJ1-2	TGCAGCGTTGAAGATAGCGACAGCTACAATGGCTACACCTTC	CSVEDSDSYNGYTF
NA	TRBV28	NA	TRBJ1-1	TGTGCCAGCCGAAGGAATCCGGGACCCGGGCGGACTGAAGCTTTCTTT	CASRRNPGPGRTEAFF
NA	TRBV6-5	NA	TRBJ2-7	TGTGCCAGCAGAAACGGGGTCAGGGACCCCCTCGAGCAGTACTTC	CASRNGVRDPLEQYF
NA	TRBV5-1	TRBD1	TRBJ1-1	TGCGCCAGCAGCTGGGACAGCTTAAACACTGAAGCTTTCTTT	CASSWDSLNTEAFF
few	TRBV3-1/TRBV3-2	NA	TRBJ2-7	TGTGCCAGCAGCCCGGAGGGCCGGGACTGGGGCTACGAGCAGTACTTC	CASSPEGRDWGYEQYF
NA	TRBV30	NA	TRBJ2-2	TGTGCCTGGAGCCACAAGGGAGCCCGCGGCGGGGAGCTGTTTTTT	CAWSHKGARGGELFF
NA	TRBV29-1	NA	TRBJ2-5	TGCAGCGTTAGGACAAAAACTTATGGGGAGACCCAGTACTTC	CSVRTKTYGETQYF
NA	TRBV20-1	NA	TRBJ1-1	TGCAGTGCTAACAGGGCAGCTTTCTTT	CSANRAAFF
NA	TRBV2	NA	TRBJ2-5	TGTGCCAGCAGGCCTTCTCTAGAGACCCAGTACTTC	CASRPSLETQYF
NA	TRBV21-1	NA	TRBJ2-1	TGTGCCAGCACAGGGAATGAGCAGTTCTTC	CASTGNEQFF
NA	TRBV19	TRBD1	TRBJ1-5	TGTGCCAGTAGTATTAACAGACAGGGGGCAACGGGCAATCAGCCCCAGCATTTT	CASSINRQGATGNQPQHF
NA	TRBV13	TRBD1	TRBJ1-2	TGTGCCAGCAGCTTTGGAGGGACAGTCATGCTAGCTAACTATGGCTACACCTTC	CASSFGGTVMLANYGYTF
NA	TRBV19	NA	TRBJ2-5	TGTGCCAGTGCAGGAGTAGCGGAGGGCCAAGAGACCCAGTACTTC	CASAGVAEGQETQYF
NA	TRBV5-1	TRBD1	TRBJ1-1	TGCGCCAGCAGCTTCCTGGACAGGGAGACTGAAGCTTTCTTT	CASSFLDRETEAFF
once	TRBV5-4	TRBD1	TRBJ1-2	TGTGCCAGCAGCTTGCAAGGGGGCACCAACTATGGCTACACCTTC	CASSLQGGTNYGYTF
NA	TRBV24-1	TRBD1	TRBJ1-2	TGTGCCACCAGTGACCGCAGTCAGGGGGCTATGAACTATGGCTACACCTTC	CATSDRSQGAMNYGYTF
NA	TRBV19	TRBD2	TRBJ2-7	TGTGCCTGTGGGCGGGAGGGCCTGTACGAGCAGTACTTC	CACGREGLYEQYF
NA	TRBV7-9	NA	TRBJ2-7	TGTGCCAGCAGCTCAACAAACAGGGTTGGCCACGAGCAGTACTTC	CASSSTNRVGHEQYF
NA	TRBV30	NA	TRBJ1-5	TGTGCCTGGAGCCCCCAGAGGGTTAGCAATCAGCCCCAGCATTTT	CAWSPQRVSNQPQHF
NA	TRBV6-1	NA	TRBJ2-2	TGTGCCAGCAGTGAGGGTTACTCAAACACCGGGGAGCTGTTTTTT	CASSEGYSNTGELFF
NA	TRBV28	TRBD1	TRBJ1-1	TGTGCCAGCAACAGGGGGTACACTGAAGCTTTCTTT	CASNRGYTEAFF
NA	TRBV6-6	NA	TRBJ1-2	TGTGCCAGCACCGGGTTGGGGGGCTACACCTTC	CASTGLGGYTF
NA	TRBV6-5	NA	TRBJ1-2	TGTGCCAGCAGTAAGGGAACTAACTATGGCTACACCTTC	CASSKGTNYGYTF
NA	TRBV12-3/TRBV12-4	NA	TRBJ2-1	TGTGCCAGCAGTTTAGGCTACAATGAGCAGTTCTTC	CASSLGYNEQFF
NA	TRBV11-3	TRBD2	TRBJ2-3	TGTGCCAGCAGCTTAAGAATTCTAGCGGGAGGATTGGATACGCAGTATTTT	CASSLRILAGGLDTQYF
NA	TRBV6-4	TRBD2	TRBJ2-1	TGTGCCAGCAGTGAAGCTAGCGGGAGCTCCAATGAGCAGTTCTTC	CASSEASGSSNEQFF
NA	TRBV6-4	TRBD1	TRBJ2-2	TGTGCCAGCAGACCAGGGGGAACCGGGGAGCTGTTTTTT	CASRPGGTGELFF
NA	TRBV19	TRBD2	TRBJ2-1	TGTGCCAGTACAAAGACTAGCGGGAGCTACAATGAGCAGTTCTTC	CASTKTSGSYNEQFF
few	TRBV9	NA	TRBJ2-7	TGTGCCAGCAGCGTAGGCCCCAGGGCCTACGAGCAGTACTTC	CASSVGPRAYEQYF
few	TRBV27	NA	TRBJ2-3	TGTGCCAGCAGTTTGGGTCAGACTACAGATACGCAGTATTTT	CASSLGQTTDTQYF